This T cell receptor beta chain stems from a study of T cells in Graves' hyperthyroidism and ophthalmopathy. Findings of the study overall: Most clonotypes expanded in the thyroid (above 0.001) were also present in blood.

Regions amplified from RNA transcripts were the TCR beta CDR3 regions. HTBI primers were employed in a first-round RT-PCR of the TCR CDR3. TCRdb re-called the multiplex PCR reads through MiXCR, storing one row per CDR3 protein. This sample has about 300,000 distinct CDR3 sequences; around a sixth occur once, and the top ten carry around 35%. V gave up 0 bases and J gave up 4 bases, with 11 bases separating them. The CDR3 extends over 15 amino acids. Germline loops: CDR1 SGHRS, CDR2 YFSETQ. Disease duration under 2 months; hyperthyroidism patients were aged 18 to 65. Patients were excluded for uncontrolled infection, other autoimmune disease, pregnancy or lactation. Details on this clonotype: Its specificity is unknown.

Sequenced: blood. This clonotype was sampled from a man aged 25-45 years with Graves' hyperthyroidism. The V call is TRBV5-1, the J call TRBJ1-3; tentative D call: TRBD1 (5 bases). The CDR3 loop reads CASSLVGGDGNTIYF. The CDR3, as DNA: TGCGCCAGCAGCTTGGTCGGCGGGGACGGAAACACCATATATTTT.